Each of the 8 T cell receptor beta chains below was sequenced from the same sample in a study of T cell responses to AZD1222 COVID-19 vaccine. Sequencing used immunoSEQ multiplex PCR; TCRdb keeps in-frame clones, though not all of them. The sample records some 150,000 clones, around nine tenths being singletons. This sample comprised peripheral blood, obtained on day 0 of AZD1222 vaccination. Source of these receptors: an adult in good health.

The chain links TRBV5-1 to TRBJ1-5; tentatively, D is TRBD1 (6 bases). The CDR3 length is 12 residues. Germline values: CDR1 SGHRS, CDR2 YFSETQ. V lost 9 bases and J lost 4, with 11 bases in between. Here the CDR3 reads CATPGVNQPQHF. In nucleotides, the CDR3 is TGCGCCACCCCAGGGGTAAATCAGCCCCAGCATTTT.

This clone has a handful of counts. V and J are TRBV5-8 and TRBJ2-5, with D perhaps TRBD1 (6 bases). V dropped 4 bases and J dropped 1 base, with 23 bases sitting between them. Per germline, CDR1 SGHTS and CDR2 YDEGEE. The CDR3 sequence is 18 residues long. CDR3 amino acids: CASSTAPLTPGAQETQYF. As DNA, the CDR3 is TGTGCCAGCAGCACGGCCCCCCTAACTCCAGGGGCCCAAGAGACCCAGTACTTC.

The CDR3, as DNA: TGTGCCAGCACCCGAGTTAATTCCGTCTATGGCTACACCTTC. It yields the protein CASTRVNSVYGYTF. The V gene is TRBV6-6, the J gene TRBJ1-2; no clear D. This CDR3 region has 14 residues. The V gene lost 7 bases and the J gene lost 4 bases, with 16 bases spanning the gap. CDR1 is MNHNY and CDR2 is SVGAGI in the germline V gene (reference sequence).

The rearrangement uses TRBV6-6 and TRBJ1-2, with D tentatively TRBD1 (6 bases). The CDR3 extends over 14 amino acids. The germline V gene encodes CDR1 MNHNY and CDR2 SVGAGI (reference sequence). V was cut by 2 bases and J by 2 bases, with 9 bases left in between. Here the CDR3 reads CASSYGGQNYGYTF. The CDR3 coding sequence is TGTGCCAGCAGTTACGGTGGACAGAACTATGGCTACACCTTC.

V is TRBV9 and J is TRBJ2-3; possible D gene TRBD1, 5 bases. This CDR3 comprises 13 residues. Germline V gives CDR1 SGDLS, CDR2 YYNGEE. Trimming pared 8 bases from V and 1 base from J, leaving 11 bases between. The DNA of the CDR3 is TGTGCCAGTAATCAGGGCGGCACAGATACGCAGTATTTT. Its protein product is CASNQGGTDTQYF. Combining the CDR3 with reference TRBV9 and TRBJ2-3 gives the whole variable domain DSGVTQTPKHLITATGQRVTLRCSPRSGDLSVYWYQQSLDQGLQFLIQYYNGEERAKGNILERFSAQQFPDLHSELNLSSLELGDSALYFCASNQGGTDTQYFGPGTRLTVL.

The V call is TRBV19, the J call TRBJ2-5, with 7 bases fitting TRBD2. Per germline, CDR1 LNHDA and CDR2 SQIVND (reference sequence). This CDR3 contains 15 residues. Trimming removed 5 bases from V and 1 base from J; junction bases left unmatched: 7. For the CDR3, the DNA is TGTGCCAGTAGTTCCAACCGACTAGCCCAAGAGACCCAGTACTTC. Translation gives CASSSNRLAQETQYF. The full variable domain, in which reference TRBV19 and TRBJ2-5 provide the parts outside the CDR3, is DGGITQSPKYLFRKEGQNVTLSCEQNLNHDAMYWYRQDPGQGLRLIYYSQIVNDFQKGDIAEGYSVSREKKESFPLTVTSAQKNPTAFYLCASSSNRLAQETQYFGPGTRLLVL.

This chain uses TRBV7-2 with TRBJ1-3; D remains unclear. Per germline, CDR1 SGHTA and CDR2 FQGNSA. Trimming shortened V by 4 bases and J by 4 bases, and 23 bases separated the two germline ends. This CDR3 comprises 18 residues. The CDR3: CASSSEGLSEVVGNTIYF. In DNA, the CDR3 is TGTGCCAGCAGCTCTGAAGGCCTATCAGAGGTTGTCGGAAACACCATATATTTT. Together with reference TRBV7-2 and TRBJ1-3, the CDR3 gives the full variable domain: GAGVSQSPSNKVTEKGKDVELRCDPISGHTALYWYRQSLGQGLEFLIYFQGNSAPDKSGLPSDRFSAERTGGSVSTLTIQRTQQEDSAVYLCASSSEGLSEVVGNTIYFGEGSWLTVV.

This clone was found a few times. The chain links TRBV9 to TRBJ1-1; no definite D call. Germline values: CDR1 SGDLS, CDR2 YYNGEE. CDR3 length: 13 residues. The V end was cut by 1 base, the J end by 3 bases, with 7 bases between. This CDR3 reads CASSVSAYTEAFF. Here the CDR3 DNA reads TGTGCCAGCAGCGTATCTGCATACACTGAAGCTTTCTTT.